This entry features one TCR beta chain sequence. Its antigen is still unknown. Reverse transcription of all isolated RNA meant that expressed TCRB transcripts were sequenced. The protocol was immunoSEQ multiplex PCR, while the TCRdb copy is restricted to in-frame clones and leaves out a portion. The sample lists around 160,000 clones, about 44% occurring once. The length of the CDR3 is 16 residues. V lost 0 bases, J lost 4 bases, and 7 bases stayed unmatched. The germline V gene encodes CDR1 LGHNA and CDR2 YSLEER. Donors underwent one heparinised blood draw, roughly 110 mL on average. The data stem from a study of beta chain features in type 1 diabetes. Study-wide context: Healthy donors and patients showed comparable age, gender and cell yields. There were approximately 100,000,000 sorted cells examined across all samples. Study-wide points: The naive, central memory and Treg TCRB repertoires showed an apparent similarity that was greater among patients than among healthy donors.

The sample taken for sequencing was Tregs from blood. This rearrangement joins TRBV4-3 to TRBJ2-3; 7 nucleotides line up with TRBD2. The TCR sequence derives from a man between 18 and 35 years old in good health. CDR3: CASSQEPGGGADTQYF. Here the CDR3 DNA reads TGCGCCAGCAGCCAAGAGCCGGGAGGAGGAGCAGATACGCAGTATTTT.